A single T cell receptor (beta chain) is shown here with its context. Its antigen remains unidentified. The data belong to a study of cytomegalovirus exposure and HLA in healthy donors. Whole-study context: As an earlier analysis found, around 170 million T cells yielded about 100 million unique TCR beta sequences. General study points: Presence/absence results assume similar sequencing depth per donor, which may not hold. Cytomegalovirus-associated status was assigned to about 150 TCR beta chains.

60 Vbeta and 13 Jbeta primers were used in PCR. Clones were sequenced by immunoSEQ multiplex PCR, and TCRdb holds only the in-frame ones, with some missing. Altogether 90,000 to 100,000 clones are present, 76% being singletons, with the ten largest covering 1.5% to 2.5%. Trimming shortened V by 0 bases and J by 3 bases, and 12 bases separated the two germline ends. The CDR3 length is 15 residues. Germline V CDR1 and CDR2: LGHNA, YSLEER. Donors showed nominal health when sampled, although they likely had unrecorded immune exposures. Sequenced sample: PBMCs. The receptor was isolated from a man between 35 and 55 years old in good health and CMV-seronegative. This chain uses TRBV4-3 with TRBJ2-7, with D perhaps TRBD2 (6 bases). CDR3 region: CASSQDTGSYYEQYF. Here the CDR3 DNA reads TGCGCCAGCAGCCAAGATACCGGGAGTTACTACGAGCAGTACTTC.